One and the same sample provided the 12 T cell receptor beta chains below, sequenced in a study of blood T cell repertoires in COVID-19. The method was immunoSEQ multiplex PCR; TCRdb's version includes in-frame clones alone and lacks a portion of them. The sample holds about 170,000 clones, around four fifths seen once. The sample taken for sequencing was peripheral blood. The receptors originated from a woman in her seventies who had recovered from COVID-19.

V gene TRBV19 combines with J gene TRBJ1-3; D might be TRBD1 (5 bases). The germline V and J ends were trimmed by 5 bases and 0 bases, with 14 bases remaining between them. The CDR3 extends over 16 amino acids. Germline V gene data show CDR1 as LNHDA and CDR2 as SQIVND (reference sequence). CDR3 loop: CASSLRGGASGNTIYF. CDR3 DNA: TGTGCCAGTAGTCTTCGAGGAGGGGCCTCTGGAAACACCATATATTTT. The whole variable domain, filled in from reference TRBV19 and TRBJ1-3, reads DGGITQSPKYLFRKEGQNVTLSCEQNLNHDAMYWYRQDPGQGLRLIYYSQIVNDFQKGDIAEGYSVSREKKESFPLTVTSAQKNPTAFYLCASSLRGGASGNTIYFGEGSWLTVV.

This clone showed up just once. This rearrangement joins TRBV7-2 to TRBJ2-7; tentative D call: TRBD2 (6 bases). Germline V gene data show CDR1 as SGHTA and CDR2 as FQGNSA. The V gene lost 5 bases and the J gene lost 4 bases, with 21 bases spanning the gap. The CDR3 spans 16 residues. For the CDR3, the DNA is TGTGCCAGCAGCCCCCAAGGCGGGGCCCGGGCTTACGAGCAGTACTTC. It is translated as CASSPQGGARAYEQYF.

V usage is TRBV19 and J usage is TRBJ1-6; D unresolved. With 7 bases removed from V and 6 bases from J, the gap between germline ends came to 13 bases. Germline V gene data show CDR1 as LNHDA and CDR2 as SQIVND (reference sequence). The CDR3 length is 14 residues. CDR3 DNA sequence: TGTGCCAGTAAGGCGAGGGAATCTAATTCACCCCTCCACTTT. Protein: CASKARESNSPLHF. Together with reference TRBV19 and TRBJ1-6, the CDR3 gives the full variable domain: DGGITQSPKYLFRKEGQNVTLSCEQNLNHDAMYWYRQDPGQGLRLIYYSQIVNDFQKGDIAEGYSVSREKKESFPLTVTSAQKNPTAFYLCASKARESNSPLHFGNGTRLTVT.

The chain couples TRBV20-1 to TRBJ2-7; perhaps TRBD1 as D (5 bases). Germline V gene lookup returns CDR1 DFQATT and CDR2 SNEGSKA (reference sequence). This CDR3 has 11 residues. Trimming cost V 6 bases and J 6 bases, with 12 bases left between them. The CDR3 sequence is CSARKGVEQYF. CDR3 DNA: TGCAGTGCCAGGAAAGGGGTCGAGCAGTACTTC.

DNA for the CDR3: TGTGCCAGCAGCCCCCTCGGCGGGCGGTATGGCTACACCTTC. Protein product: CASSPLGGRYGYTF. The rearrangement uses TRBV11-2 and TRBJ1-2; D gene uncertain. The CDR3 spans 14 residues. From germline, CDR1 is SGHAT and CDR2 FQNNGV. Between the trimmed V and J ends, which lost 5 bases and 5 bases, there was a span of 15 bases.

This chain connects TRBV29-1 to TRBJ1-2, with TRBD1 identical over 8 bases. The ends lost 7 bases at V and 3 bases at J; junction bases unmatched: 7. Germline V gene lookup returns CDR1 SQVTM and CDR2 ANQGSEA. There are 13 residues in the CDR3. This CDR3 is CSAPTGGDYGYTF. The DNA of the CDR3 is TGCAGCGCCCCCACAGGGGGGGACTATGGCTACACCTTC.

The chain joins TRBV9 to TRBJ2-1, with 12 bases fitting TRBD2. V lost 4 bases and J lost 4; bases outside the gene matches: 12. Germline V gene data show CDR1 as SGDLS and CDR2 as YYNGEE. This CDR3 has 18 residues. CDR3 bases: TGTGCCAGCAGCTTGAGACCCTCCGGACTAGCGGGATACAATGAGCAGTTCTTC. Its protein product is CASSLRPSGLAGYNEQFF.

This chain links TRBV19 with TRBJ2-5; 7 bases are a match to TRBD2. The CDR3 is made up of 13 amino acids. V lost 6 bases, J lost 9 bases, and 10 bases stayed unmatched. Germline V CDR1 and CDR2: LNHDA, SQIVND (reference sequence). CDR3 in DNA: TGTGCCAGTAGCCCGACAAGCGGGGAGTCCCAGTACTTC. It codes for CASSPTSGESQYF.

The rearrangement links TRBV6-5 to TRBJ2-3; TRBD2 might be the D (6 bases). The ends were cut back, 6 bases at V and 6 bases at J, with 13 bases in the middle. Germline CDR1 MNHEY, CDR2 SVGAGI. The CDR3 runs 13 residues. As DNA, the CDR3 is TGTGCCAGCAGGGAGGGCGGACGGGATACGCAGTATTTT. It is translated as CASREGGRDTQYF.

This chain connects TRBV18 to TRBJ1-3, with D possibly matching TRBD1 (5 bases). The V gene lost 0 bases and the J gene lost 0 bases, with 9 bases spanning the gap. The CDR3 is made up of 16 amino acids. Germline V gene sequence: CDR1 KGHSH, CDR2 LQKENI. The CDR3 reads CASSPPGLGSGNTIYF. CDR3 nucleotide sequence: TGTGCCAGCTCACCACCGGGGCTAGGCTCTGGAAACACCATATATTTT.

This clone was detected a few times. J is TRBJ2-3 and V is TRBV3-1 (or the pseudogene TRBV3-2), with D tentatively TRBD2 (6 bases). This CDR3 is built from 15 residues. Looked up from germline, CDR1 is LGHDT and CDR2 is YNNKEL (reference sequence). V shed 1 base and J shed 1 base, with 9 bases lying between them. The CDR3 DNA reads TGTGCCAGCAGCCAAGGTTGGGAGGGCACAGATACGCAGTATTTT. Its translation is CASSQGWEGTDTQYF.

A few counts support this clone. The chain recombines TRBV19 with TRBJ1-2, with 7 bases fitting TRBD1. With 6 bases clipped from V and 7 bases from J, the junction kept 8 bases outside the gene matches. Germline V CDR1 and CDR2: LNHDA, SQIVND (reference sequence). The CDR3 covers 13 residues. CDR3 in amino acids: CASREQGSPGYTF. The CDR3 region has the DNA TGTGCCAGTAGGGAACAGGGGTCCCCTGGCTACACCTTC.